This TCR beta chain was recovered during a study of T cells in Graves' hyperthyroidism and ophthalmopathy. The CDR3 regions of TCR beta were amplified from RNA transcripts. HTBI primers were employed in a first-round RT-PCR of the TCR CDR3. TCRdb passed the multiplex PCR reads through MiXCR, listing each CDR3 protein once. The table shows about 600,000 distinct CDR3 sequences, with approximately 15% occurring only once. Not enrolled were patients with uncontrolled infection, other autoimmune disease, pregnancy or lactation. This clonotype was detected many times. The CDR3 contains 13 residues. Trimming pared 5 bases from V and 3 bases from J, leaving 10 bases between.

Material for sequencing was blood. The V and J genes are TRBV12-3 or TRBV12-4 and TRBJ1-1; perhaps TRBD1 as D (6 bases). The clonotype was recovered from a woman under 30 with Graves' ophthalmopathy. CDR3 sequence reads: CASSTRQDTEAFF. The CDR3, as DNA: TGTGCCAGCAGTACCCGACAGGACACTGAAGCTTTCTTT.